These T cell receptor beta chains were read from a single sample in a study of blood T cell dynamics during melanoma immunotherapy. The data were produced by immunoSEQ multiplex PCR, yet TCRdb's version contains in-frame clones alone and is incomplete. There are around 16,000 clones in the sample; approximately 89% occur only once, and 1.8% lies in the top ten. The starting material was blood, obtained from a patient treated with checkpoint blockade. Receptor source: a human donor with melanoma. CDR3s include the opening cysteine and the closing phenylalanine or tryptophan. The D gene is left open where the match is weak. Expanded clones are given a class, and other clones once, few, many or no size at all.

v_call: TRBV7-2; d_call: .; j_call: TRBJ1-2; clone_size: .; cdr3_nt: TGTGCCAGCAGCCCACATTTGCTTGGCGGGGGACACTATGGCTACACCTTC; cdr3_aa: CASSPHLLGGGHYGYTF
v_call: TRBV19; d_call: TRBD1; j_call: TRBJ2-2; clone_size: .; cdr3_nt: TGTGCCAGTAGTTCTGGGACAGGCGCCACCGGGGAGCTGTTTTTT; cdr3_aa: CASSSGTGATGELFF
v_call: TRBV7-4; d_call: TRBD1; j_call: TRBJ1-1; clone_size: .; cdr3_nt: TGTGCCAGCAGCTTAGCGGATCGGGACAGCGGACTCTCGAACACTGAAGCTTTCTTT; cdr3_aa: CASSLADRDSGLSNTEAFF
v_call: TRBV30; d_call: TRBD1; j_call: TRBJ1-5; clone_size: .; cdr3_nt: TGTGCCTGTGGCCAGGGGGGCAATCAGCCCCAGCATTTT; cdr3_aa: CACGQGGNQPQHF
v_call: TRBV19; d_call: .; j_call: TRBJ2-7; clone_size: .; cdr3_nt: TGTGCCAGTAGTATGGGGCTGGGGTACTACGAGCAGTACTTC; cdr3_aa: CASSMGLGYYEQYF
v_call: TRBV6-1; d_call: .; j_call: TRBJ2-4; clone_size: .; cdr3_nt: TGTGCCAGTGGCCGCTCGGGGACCAAAAACATTCAGTACTTC; cdr3_aa: CASGRSGTKNIQYF
v_call: TRBV2; d_call: .; j_call: TRBJ2-1; clone_size: .; cdr3_nt: TGTGCCAGCAGCCTAGAGGGTTCCTACAATGAGCAGTTCTTC; cdr3_aa: CASSLEGSYNEQFF
v_call: TRBV9; d_call: TRBD2; j_call: TRBJ2-2; clone_size: .; cdr3_nt: TGTGCCAGCGCCTGGACTAGCGGGGGGACCGGGGAGCTGTTTTTT; cdr3_aa: CASAWTSGGTGELFF
v_call: TRBV7-9; d_call: TRBD1; j_call: TRBJ2-2; clone_size: .; cdr3_nt: TGTGCCAGCAGCTCCTCGACAGGGGGGTACGGGGAGCTGTTTTTT; cdr3_aa: CASSSSTGGYGELFF
v_call: TRBV28; d_call: .; j_call: TRBJ1-5; clone_size: .; cdr3_nt: TGTGCCAGCAGTTTTAATAGGGGACGCAATCAGCCCCAGCATTTT; cdr3_aa: CASSFNRGRNQPQHF
v_call: TRBV9; d_call: .; j_call: TRBJ1-4; clone_size: .; cdr3_nt: TGTGCCAGCAGCGTAGCTGAGGGTTTTAATGAAAAACTGTTTTTT; cdr3_aa: CASSVAEGFNEKLFF
v_call: TRBV11-3; d_call: .; j_call: TRBJ2-1; clone_size: once; cdr3_nt: TGTGCCAGCAGCTTGGAGGGGGGTCCCTACAATGAGCAGTTCTTC; cdr3_aa: CASSLEGGPYNEQFF
v_call: TRBV25-1; d_call: .; j_call: TRBJ1-3; clone_size: .; cdr3_nt: TGTGCCAGCAGTATGGGGGATGGAAACACCATATATTTT; cdr3_aa: CASSMGDGNTIYF
v_call: TRBV30; d_call: .; j_call: TRBJ2-7; clone_size: few; cdr3_nt: TGTGCCAGACGGGAGAGAAGGTCCTACGAGCAGTACTTC; cdr3_aa: CARRERRSYEQYF
v_call: TRBV19; d_call: TRBD1; j_call: TRBJ1-4; clone_size: .; cdr3_nt: TGTGCCAGTCAATTCAGGGGGCGATGGGAAAAACTGTTTTTT; cdr3_aa: CASQFRGRWEKLFF
v_call: TRBV5-1; d_call: .; j_call: TRBJ2-5; clone_size: once; cdr3_nt: TGCGCCAGCGATCTTACGGGTGAAGAGACCCAGTACTTC; cdr3_aa: CASDLTGEETQYF
v_call: TRBV14; d_call: .; j_call: TRBJ2-1; clone_size: .; cdr3_nt: TGTGCCAGCAGCCAAGATAGGCGCAATGAGCAGTTCTTC; cdr3_aa: CASSQDRRNEQFF
v_call: TRBV19; d_call: TRBD1; j_call: TRBJ1-5; clone_size: .; cdr3_nt: TGTGCCACACAGGACAGGGGTAGCAATCAGCCCCAGCATTTT; cdr3_aa: CATQDRGSNQPQHF
v_call: TRBV5-4; d_call: .; j_call: TRBJ2-2; clone_size: .; cdr3_nt: TGTGCCAGCAGCTTGGACGGGAACACCGGGGAGCTGTTTTTT; cdr3_aa: CASSLDGNTGELFF
v_call: TRBV7-6; d_call: TRBD2; j_call: TRBJ2-3; clone_size: .; cdr3_nt: TGTGCCAGCAGCTTTCTAGCGGGGGGTGCAGATACGCAGTATTTT; cdr3_aa: CASSFLAGGADTQYF
v_call: TRBV2; d_call: TRBD1; j_call: TRBJ1-3; clone_size: .; cdr3_nt: TGTGCCAGCAGCCGGGACAGGGACGGAAACACCATATATTTT; cdr3_aa: CASSRDRDGNTIYF
v_call: TRBV7-9; d_call: .; j_call: TRBJ2-3; clone_size: .; cdr3_nt: TGTGCCAGCAGCCCCGAAGGGGGTCTAACAGATACGCAGTATTTT; cdr3_aa: CASSPEGGLTDTQYF
v_call: TRBV7-2; d_call: .; j_call: TRBJ2-5; clone_size: .; cdr3_nt: TGTGCCAGCAGCTTTCAGCCGGGGCGAGAGACCCAGTACTTC; cdr3_aa: CASSFQPGRETQYF
v_call: TRBV6-4; d_call: .; j_call: TRBJ2-1; clone_size: .; cdr3_nt: TGTGCCAGCACCCCCGGGTATCCGCCACACAATGAGCAGTTCTTC; cdr3_aa: CASTPGYPPHNEQFF
v_call: TRBV4-1; d_call: .; j_call: TRBJ2-6; clone_size: .; cdr3_nt: TGCGCCAGCAGCCAGGGAACCCACAGTTCTGGGGCCAACGTCCTGACTTTC; cdr3_aa: CASSQGTHSSGANVLTF
v_call: TRBV19; d_call: .; j_call: TRBJ2-1; clone_size: .; cdr3_nt: TGTGCCAGTAGTATCGTGGGAGACTCCTACAATGAGCAGTTCTTC; cdr3_aa: CASSIVGDSYNEQFF
v_call: TRBV5-6; d_call: TRBD2; j_call: TRBJ2-1; clone_size: .; cdr3_nt: TGTGCCAGCAGCCCCGGGACTAGCGGGAACAATGAGCAGTTCTTC; cdr3_aa: CASSPGTSGNNEQFF
v_call: TRBV19; d_call: .; j_call: TRBJ2-1; clone_size: .; cdr3_nt: TGTGCCAGTAGTATAGGTGTAGCCGTTGAGCAGTTCTTC; cdr3_aa: CASSIGVAVEQFF
v_call: TRBV5-1; d_call: .; j_call: TRBJ1-1; clone_size: .; cdr3_nt: TGCGCCAGCAGCTTGGCCCCCGGGAACACTGAAGCTTTCTTT; cdr3_aa: CASSLAPGNTEAFF
v_call: TRBV28; d_call: .; j_call: TRBJ1-6; clone_size: few; cdr3_nt: TGTGCCAGCCAAACTACAGGAAATTCACCCCTCCACTTT; cdr3_aa: CASQTTGNSPLHF
v_call: TRBV9; d_call: TRBD2; j_call: TRBJ2-1; clone_size: once; cdr3_nt: TGTGCCAGCAGCGTAGAGGAGACTAGCGCGGCCGAGCAGTTCTTC; cdr3_aa: CASSVEETSAAEQFF
v_call: TRBV14; d_call: .; j_call: TRBJ2-5; clone_size: .; cdr3_nt: TGTGCCAGCAGCCAAGATAGGGGTCCGGCGAGGTGGACCCAGTACTTC; cdr3_aa: CASSQDRGPARWTQYF
v_call: TRBV7-2; d_call: TRBD1; j_call: TRBJ1-1; clone_size: .; cdr3_nt: TGTGCCAGCAGCTTACAGGGGGCGACCACTGAAGCTTTCTTT; cdr3_aa: CASSLQGATTEAFF
v_call: TRBV5-6; d_call: TRBD1; j_call: TRBJ2-7; clone_size: .; cdr3_nt: TGTGCCAGCAGCTTGGCCGGGACAGGGAACGAGCAGTACTTC; cdr3_aa: CASSLAGTGNEQYF
v_call: TRBV10-3; d_call: TRBD2; j_call: TRBJ2-1; clone_size: .; cdr3_nt: TGTGCCATCAGACCCGGACTAGCGACGGTGAATGAGCAGTTCTTC; cdr3_aa: CAIRPGLATVNEQFF
v_call: TRBV15; d_call: .; j_call: TRBJ2-3; clone_size: .; cdr3_nt: TGTGCCACCAGCAGAGCGGCGGGGACCTCTAGCACAGATACGCAGTATTTT; cdr3_aa: CATSRAAGTSSTDTQYF
v_call: TRBV9; d_call: .; j_call: TRBJ2-4; clone_size: .; cdr3_nt: TGTGCCAGCAGCCCTACCGTAGACATTCAGTACTTC; cdr3_aa: CASSPTVDIQYF
v_call: TRBV20-1; d_call: .; j_call: TRBJ1-2; clone_size: .; cdr3_nt: TGCAGTGCTCCGGCAGTAATAGGCTACACCTTC; cdr3_aa: CSAPAVIGYTF
v_call: TRBV9; d_call: .; j_call: TRBJ1-3; clone_size: .; cdr3_nt: TGTGCCAGCAGCCGCGGCCCCCTCGGGGCGTCTGGAAACACCATATATTTT; cdr3_aa: CASSRGPLGASGNTIYF
v_call: TRBV5-1; d_call: .; j_call: TRBJ2-1; clone_size: .; cdr3_nt: TGCGCCAGCAGCTTCGCTTCGGGGCGCCTATACAATGAGCAGTTCTTC; cdr3_aa: CASSFASGRLYNEQFF
v_call: TRBV29-1; d_call: .; j_call: TRBJ2-1; clone_size: .; cdr3_nt: TGCAGCGGGAACTACGGGGGAGTGTCAACTGAGCAGTTCTTC; cdr3_aa: CSGNYGGVSTEQFF
v_call: TRBV15; d_call: TRBD1; j_call: TRBJ2-5; clone_size: .; cdr3_nt: TGTGCCACCAGCAGCACCCTAGGGGGCTCAGAGACCCAGTACTTC; cdr3_aa: CATSSTLGGSETQYF
v_call: TRBV5-1; d_call: .; j_call: TRBJ2-7; clone_size: .; cdr3_nt: TGCGCCAGCAGCCCGGGGGGCAGGAGAGTCTCCTACGAGCAGTACTTC; cdr3_aa: CASSPGGRRVSYEQYF
v_call: TRBV5-1; d_call: TRBD2; j_call: TRBJ2-5; clone_size: .; cdr3_nt: TGCGCCAGCAGCGGAGCGGGGGGGTTAGAGACCCAGTACTTC; cdr3_aa: CASSGAGGLETQYF
v_call: TRBV7-2; d_call: TRBD1; j_call: TRBJ2-3; clone_size: once; cdr3_nt: TGTGCCAGCAGCTCCACAGGGGGCCCAGATACGCAGTATTTT; cdr3_aa: CASSSTGGPDTQYF
v_call: TRBV28; d_call: TRBD1; j_call: TRBJ1-5; clone_size: .; cdr3_nt: TGTGCCAGCAGTGCTATGGACAGGGCCAATCAGCCCCAGCATTTT; cdr3_aa: CASSAMDRANQPQHF
v_call: TRBV7-6; d_call: .; j_call: TRBJ1-6; clone_size: .; cdr3_nt: TGTGCCAGCAGCTTAGGAGGTTCACCCCTCCACTTT; cdr3_aa: CASSLGGSPLHF